This TCR beta chain came from a study of T cells after yellow fever vaccination. Whole-study results and caveats: Contamination of FACS-sorted repertoires by abundant clonotypes from the bulk population could occur. The secondary response was weaker but peaked faster, day 5 versus 15.

This clonotype was observed a few times. Its antigen is unidentified. With 6 bases removed from V and 4 bases from J, the gap between germline ends came to 12 bases. The length of the CDR3 is 13 residues. One entry per CDR3 protein results from TCRdb running MiXCR on the 5' RACE reads. The sample gives 200,000 to 250,000 distinct CDR3 sequences, 6.9% of which show up once; approximately 0.87% is in the top ten. The genes are TRBV12-3 or TRBV12-4 and TRBJ2-5; possible D gene TRBD2, 6 bases. The sequencing here drew on CD4+ T cells sorted from PBMCs, taken 15 days after the yellow fever booster vaccination. The source of this sequence is a man between 25 and 39 years old who received the YFV17D yellow fever vaccine. The CDR3 nucleotides read TGTGCCAGCAGGCCGGGAGCGGGAGAGACCCAGTACTTC. The encoded protein is CASRPGAGETQYF.